These T cell receptor beta chains were read from a single sample in a study of T cell repertoires in cytomegalovirus infection. These TCRs are of unknown antigen specificity. TCRdb processed the reads anew with MiXCR; each CDR3 protein has one entry. The sample holds a few hundred thousand distinct CDR3 sequences, 40% seen once. The sample here was cultured PBMCs, taken from culture after CMV antigen stimulation. Source of these receptors: a human donor in good health (CMV status not recorded). Some clones in this sample may be carry-over from other donors' samples. CDR3s include the opening cysteine and the closing phenylalanine or tryptophan. Fields, in order: clone size, D gene, CDR3 length, J gene, V gene, CDR3 DNA, CDR3 protein. The D gene is left open where the match is weak. Size values are once, few and many counts, or a class for expanded clones, and some rows have none.

clone_size: .; d_call: .; cdr3_length: 14; j_call: TRBJ2-2; v_call: TRBV2; cdr3_nt: TGTGCCAGCAGGAAGGGCACAATCACCGGGGAGCTGTTTTTT; cdr3_aa: CASRKGTITGELFF
clone_size: few; d_call: .; cdr3_length: 13; j_call: TRBJ1-2; v_call: TRBV7-2; cdr3_nt: TGTGCCAGCAGCTTAGAAAGGGGATCTGGCTACACCTTC; cdr3_aa: CASSLERGSGYTF
clone_size: few; d_call: .; cdr3_length: 15; j_call: TRBJ2-1; v_call: TRBV11-2; cdr3_nt: TGTGCCAGCACCCCCCTGGTGGGGGGGCCGAATGAGCAGTTCTTC; cdr3_aa: CASTPLVGGPNEQFF
clone_size: .; d_call: .; cdr3_length: 13; j_call: TRBJ2-1; v_call: TRBV20-1; cdr3_nt: TGCAGTGCCCTGGGGCAGGGGCAGAATGAGCAGTTCTTC; cdr3_aa: CSALGQGQNEQFF
clone_size: many; d_call: TRBD1; cdr3_length: 16; j_call: TRBJ1-2; v_call: TRBV7-2; cdr3_nt: TGTGCCAGCAACCTACAGGGGTTCGGCGTTAACTATGGCTACACCTTC; cdr3_aa: CASNLQGFGVNYGYTF
clone_size: few; d_call: TRBD2; cdr3_length: 15; j_call: TRBJ2-1; v_call: TRBV4-1; cdr3_nt: TGCGCCAGCAGCCAAGATCGTCAGCGGGGGGATGAGCAGTTCTTC; cdr3_aa: CASSQDRQRGDEQFF
clone_size: many; d_call: TRBD2; cdr3_length: 15; j_call: TRBJ2-7; v_call: TRBV7-2; cdr3_nt: TGTGCCAGCAGCTCGACTAGCGGGGCCTCCTACGAGCAGTACTTC; cdr3_aa: CASSSTSGASYEQYF
clone_size: .; d_call: TRBD1; cdr3_length: 14; j_call: TRBJ2-3; v_call: TRBV19; cdr3_nt: TGTGCCAGTACCGTACAGGGGGCAAGGGATACGCAGTATTTT; cdr3_aa: CASTVQGARDTQYF
clone_size: .; d_call: .; cdr3_length: 15; j_call: TRBJ2-2; v_call: TRBV5-4; cdr3_nt: TGTGCCAGCAGCGAAGTTATTGCGAACACCGGGGAGCTGTTTTTT; cdr3_aa: CASSEVIANTGELFF
clone_size: .; d_call: TRBD1; cdr3_length: 13; j_call: TRBJ1-4; v_call: TRBV20-1; cdr3_nt: TGCAGTGCTTTTGGGACAGGGGGCGAAAAACTGTTTTTT; cdr3_aa: CSAFGTGGEKLFF
clone_size: few; d_call: .; cdr3_length: 13; j_call: TRBJ1-1; v_call: TRBV11-2; cdr3_nt: TGTGCCAGCAGCCCAATTAGGTCCGCTGAAGCTTTCTTT; cdr3_aa: CASSPIRSAEAFF
clone_size: few; d_call: TRBD2; cdr3_length: 16; j_call: TRBJ2-1; v_call: TRBV18; cdr3_nt: TGTGCCAGCTCACTAAAGGGACTAGCGGTGTACAATGAGCAGTTCTTC; cdr3_aa: CASSLKGLAVYNEQFF
clone_size: .; d_call: TRBD1; cdr3_length: 14; j_call: TRBJ2-1; v_call: TRBV27; cdr3_nt: TGTGCCAGCAGTTGGGGACAGGGCTACAATGAGCAGTTCTTC; cdr3_aa: CASSWGQGYNEQFF
clone_size: .; d_call: .; cdr3_length: 13; j_call: TRBJ1-2; v_call: TRBV9; cdr3_nt: TGTGCCAGCAGCGTATTGGGGTGGACTGGCTACACCTTC; cdr3_aa: CASSVLGWTGYTF
clone_size: few; d_call: TRBD2; cdr3_length: 16; j_call: TRBJ2-5; v_call: TRBV7-2; cdr3_nt: TGTGCCAGCAGCTTAGGGACTAGCGGGAGTGGGGAGACCCAGTACTTC; cdr3_aa: CASSLGTSGSGETQYF
clone_size: .; d_call: .; cdr3_length: 13; j_call: TRBJ1-6; v_call: TRBV7-6; cdr3_nt: TGTGCCAGCAGCTTAGGGTTCGATTCACCCCTCCACTTT; cdr3_aa: CASSLGFDSPLHF
clone_size: .; d_call: TRBD2; cdr3_length: 15; j_call: TRBJ2-3; v_call: TRBV20-1; cdr3_nt: TGCAGTGCTAGAGAGGCTAGCGGGACCACCACCACTGAGTATTTT; cdr3_aa: CSAREASGTTTTEYF
clone_size: .; d_call: .; cdr3_length: 15; j_call: TRBJ1-1; v_call: TRBV27; cdr3_nt: TGTGCCAGCGGCCCAGGGCGGGGTGTATACACTGAAGCTTTCTTT; cdr3_aa: CASGPGRGVYTEAFF
clone_size: few; d_call: .; cdr3_length: 13; j_call: TRBJ1-4; v_call: TRBV20-1; cdr3_nt: TGCAGTGCTAGGAACATTAAAAATGAAAAACTGTTTTTT; cdr3_aa: CSARNIKNEKLFF
clone_size: .; d_call: .; cdr3_length: 15; j_call: TRBJ2-5; v_call: TRBV27; cdr3_nt: TGTGCCAGCAGTTTAAGCGCCAGGGCGGCAGAGACCCAGTACTTC; cdr3_aa: CASSLSARAAETQYF
clone_size: few; d_call: .; cdr3_length: 15; j_call: TRBJ2-3; v_call: TRBV4-3; cdr3_nt: TGCGCCAGCAGCCAGGCGAGCGGCGGCGGAGATACGCAGTATTTT; cdr3_aa: CASSQASGGGDTQYF
clone_size: .; d_call: .; cdr3_length: 11; j_call: TRBJ2-3; v_call: TRBV6-1; cdr3_nt: TGTGCCACCCAGTTTACAGATACGCAGTATTTT; cdr3_aa: CATQFTDTQYF
clone_size: .; d_call: .; cdr3_length: 15; j_call: TRBJ1-6; v_call: TRBV12-3/TRBV12-4; cdr3_nt: TGTGCCAGCAGTGGAGGATGGGACTATAATTCACCCCTCCACTTT; cdr3_aa: CASSGGWDYNSPLHF
clone_size: .; d_call: TRBD2; cdr3_length: 16; j_call: TRBJ2-1; v_call: TRBV20-1; cdr3_nt: TGCAGTGCTAGAGCCCCGGGACTAGCGGGACGGAATGAGCAGTTCTTC; cdr3_aa: CSARAPGLAGRNEQFF
clone_size: .; d_call: .; cdr3_length: 17; j_call: TRBJ1-3; v_call: TRBV4-3; cdr3_nt: TGCGCCAGCAGCCAAGTTTGGATGACAGTTACTGGAAACACCATATATTTT; cdr3_aa: CASSQVWMTVTGNTIYF
clone_size: .; d_call: TRBD1; cdr3_length: 12; j_call: TRBJ1-2; v_call: TRBV2; cdr3_nt: TGTGCCAGCCGGGTAGGGGGCGATGGCTACACCTTC; cdr3_aa: CASRVGGDGYTF
clone_size: .; d_call: .; cdr3_length: 14; j_call: TRBJ2-7; v_call: TRBV6-2/TRBV6-3; cdr3_nt: TGTGCCAGCAGTTACTCGAATGTTCGCTACGAGCAGTACTTC; cdr3_aa: CASSYSNVRYEQYF
clone_size: few; d_call: .; cdr3_length: 16; j_call: TRBJ2-6; v_call: TRBV15; cdr3_nt: TGTGCCACCAGCAGAGTAACGTGGTCTGGGGCCAACGTCCTGACTTTC; cdr3_aa: CATSRVTWSGANVLTF
clone_size: .; d_call: TRBD2; cdr3_length: 16; j_call: TRBJ2-1; v_call: TRBV28; cdr3_nt: TGTGCCAGCAGTTTAACTAGCGGGGTCTCCTACAATGAGCAGTTCTTC; cdr3_aa: CASSLTSGVSYNEQFF
clone_size: few; d_call: TRBD2; cdr3_length: 18; j_call: TRBJ2-2; v_call: TRBV6-1; cdr3_nt: TGTGCCAGCAGGCCCCTTGTGATTAGCGGGAGAGTTTCCGGGGAGCTGTTTTTT; cdr3_aa: CASRPLVISGRVSGELFF
clone_size: few; d_call: .; cdr3_length: 15; j_call: TRBJ2-3; v_call: TRBV2; cdr3_nt: TGTGCCACCCTCATCCCGGCAAACAGCACAGATACGCAGTATTTT; cdr3_aa: CATLIPANSTDTQYF
clone_size: few; d_call: TRBD1; cdr3_length: 14; j_call: TRBJ2-4; v_call: TRBV6-5; cdr3_nt: TGTGCCAGCAGACCACCGGGACAGGGCTTCATTCAGTACTTC; cdr3_aa: CASRPPGQGFIQYF
clone_size: few; d_call: TRBD1; cdr3_length: 18; j_call: TRBJ1-6; v_call: TRBV7-6; cdr3_nt: TGTGCCAGCAGCTTTGGGGCAGCCACAGGGGGAAATAATTCACCCCTCCACTTT; cdr3_aa: CASSFGAATGGNNSPLHF
clone_size: .; d_call: .; cdr3_length: 12; j_call: TRBJ1-1; v_call: TRBV15; cdr3_nt: TGTGCCACCAGCAGAGCCGGGACAGAAGCTTTCTTT; cdr3_aa: CATSRAGTEAFF
clone_size: .; d_call: .; cdr3_length: 15; j_call: TRBJ2-5; v_call: TRBV28; cdr3_nt: TGTGCCAGCAGTTTCATAGGTGCAGAGCAAGAGACCCAGTACTTC; cdr3_aa: CASSFIGAEQETQYF
clone_size: .; d_call: .; cdr3_length: 16; j_call: TRBJ2-7; v_call: TRBV27; cdr3_nt: TGTGCCAGCACCAAAACCCCCCTCACAGGCTACTACGAGCAGTACTTC; cdr3_aa: CASTKTPLTGYYEQYF
clone_size: .; d_call: .; cdr3_length: 15; j_call: TRBJ1-4; v_call: TRBV4-1; cdr3_nt: TGCGCCAGCAGCCGGCAGACTACAACTAATGAAAAACTGTTTTTT; cdr3_aa: CASSRQTTTNEKLFF
clone_size: .; d_call: .; cdr3_length: 13; j_call: TRBJ2-7; v_call: TRBV7-2; cdr3_nt: TGTGCCAGCAGCTTAGGCGCGGTCTTGGAGCAGTACTTC; cdr3_aa: CASSLGAVLEQYF
clone_size: many; d_call: TRBD1; cdr3_length: 16; j_call: TRBJ2-5; v_call: TRBV7-2; cdr3_nt: TGTGCCAGCACACCATCGAAGGGGGCGTCTGGGGAGACCCAGTACTTC; cdr3_aa: CASTPSKGASGETQYF
clone_size: .; d_call: .; cdr3_length: 15; j_call: TRBJ2-3; v_call: TRBV9; cdr3_nt: TGTGCCAGCAGCGTAGACGGCGGGTCGGTAGATACGCAGTATTTT; cdr3_aa: CASSVDGGSVDTQYF
clone_size: many; d_call: .; cdr3_length: 14; j_call: TRBJ1-5; v_call: TRBV7-2; cdr3_nt: TGTGCCAGCAGCCCTGACAGGTTCAATCAGCCCCAGCATTTT; cdr3_aa: CASSPDRFNQPQHF
clone_size: .; d_call: .; cdr3_length: 16; j_call: TRBJ2-3; v_call: TRBV20-1; cdr3_nt: TGCAGGGCGACAGAGGGAACAAGGGTCGGCACAGATACGCAGTATTTT; cdr3_aa: CRATEGTRVGTDTQYF
clone_size: .; d_call: .; cdr3_length: 16; j_call: TRBJ2-1; v_call: TRBV6-2/TRBV6-3; cdr3_nt: TGTGCCAGCACTTGGGGCGGGATGACTTCCTACAATGAGCAGTTCTTC; cdr3_aa: CASTWGGMTSYNEQFF
clone_size: .; d_call: .; cdr3_length: 13; j_call: TRBJ1-1; v_call: TRBV7-2; cdr3_nt: TGTGCCAGCAGCTCCAGGGTAAACACTGAAGCTTTCTTT; cdr3_aa: CASSSRVNTEAFF
clone_size: .; d_call: TRBD2; cdr3_length: 14; j_call: TRBJ2-7; v_call: TRBV7-2; cdr3_nt: TGTGCCAGCAGCTATAGCGGGTCGACCTACGAGCAGTACTTC; cdr3_aa: CASSYSGSTYEQYF
clone_size: .; d_call: TRBD2; cdr3_length: 16; j_call: TRBJ2-1; v_call: TRBV6-2/TRBV6-3; cdr3_nt: TGTGCCAGCAGTAGGCTAGCGGGAGGTTCGTACAATGAGCAGTTCTTC; cdr3_aa: CASSRLAGGSYNEQFF
clone_size: .; d_call: .; cdr3_length: 16; j_call: TRBJ2-7; v_call: TRBV28; cdr3_nt: TGTGCCAGCAGTTTCCTCCGGGGGGCCCTTTCCTACGAGCAGTACTTC; cdr3_aa: CASSFLRGALSYEQYF
clone_size: .; d_call: .; cdr3_length: 16; j_call: TRBJ2-3; v_call: TRBV4-3; cdr3_nt: TGCGCCAGCAGCTTTAGTTATGGGGGAAGCACAGATACGCAGTATTTT; cdr3_aa: CASSFSYGGSTDTQYF
clone_size: .; d_call: .; cdr3_length: 15; j_call: TRBJ2-5; v_call: TRBV12-3/TRBV12-4; cdr3_nt: TGTGCCAGCAGTTTTCAGGGCGGTTCGGGCGAGACCCAGTACTTC; cdr3_aa: CASSFQGGSGETQYF
clone_size: few; d_call: TRBD1; cdr3_length: 15; j_call: TRBJ2-1; v_call: TRBV6-1; cdr3_nt: TGTGCCAGCAGTTCCGGGACAGCCCGAGACAATGAGCAGTTCTTC; cdr3_aa: CASSSGTARDNEQFF
clone_size: .; d_call: .; cdr3_length: 15; j_call: TRBJ2-1; v_call: TRBV7-8; cdr3_nt: TGTGCGCCAGAGCTGGCGGAAAGCTCCTACAATGAGCAGTTCTTC; cdr3_aa: CAPELAESSYNEQFF